This entry lists 15 T cell receptor beta chains sequenced from one sample in a study of T cell clonotyping in hematopoietic cell transplantation. Described time point: recipient sample about 28 days before transplant, after cytoreduction. TCRdb's table, derived via immunoSEQ multiplex PCR, lists solely in-frame clones and lacks some. The table includes about 43,000 clones, roughly 85% detected once. The material was peripheral blood mononuclear cells, obtained before stem cell transplant. These receptors all come from a man between 60 and 70 years old with acute myeloid leukemia. Some clones in this sample may be carry-over from other donors' samples.

This clone was counted a few times. Written as DNA, the CDR3 is TGTGCCAGTAGCTGGGGCAGGGACTATGGCTACACCTTC. Translating gives CASSWGRDYGYTF. This chain uses TRBV19 with TRBJ1-2; D is perhaps TRBD1 (5 bases). The CDR3 spans 13 residues. The V gene's germline CDR1 is LNHDA and CDR2 SQIVND (reference sequence). The ends were cut back, 6 bases at V and 3 bases at J, with 11 bases in the middle. Combining the CDR3 with reference TRBV19 and TRBJ1-2 gives the whole variable domain DGGITQSPKYLFRKEGQNVTLSCEQNLNHDAMYWYRQDPGQGLRLIYYSQIVNDFQKGDIAEGYSVSREKKESFPLTVTSAQKNPTAFYLCASSWGRDYGYTFGSGTRLTVV.

The chain couples TRBV7-2 to TRBJ2-7; the D gene is possibly TRBD1 (6 bases). The CDR3 is 15 amino acids. Germline V CDR1 and CDR2: SGHTA, FQGNSA. The V and J ends lost 3 bases and 6 bases respectively, with 18 bases between them. This CDR3 is CASSLRLHTGPEQYF. CDR3 DNA sequence: TGTGCCAGCAGCTTGCGGCTACACACAGGGCCCGAGCAGTACTTC.

This clone has only one observation. The chain combines TRBV11-3 with TRBJ2-1, with a weak D call TRBD2 (7 bases). Germline V lookup: CDR1 SGHNT, CDR2 YENEEA. CDR3 length equals 20 residues. V was shortened by 5 bases and J by 8 bases, with 34 bases between the two germline ends. DNA for the CDR3: TGTGCCAGCAGCCCTAGGGGGGGGTCCTTGGTCCGCGCCAGCCCGGATGAGCAGTTCTTC. Translated: CASSPRGGSLVRASPDEQFF.

The chain links TRBV2 to TRBJ2-5, with 7 bases lining up with TRBD1. From germline, CDR1 is SNHLY and CDR2 FYNNEI. This CDR3 has 14 residues. V was clipped by 8 bases and J by 4 bases; unmatched bases: 10. The CDR3: CASVTGVLSETQYF. CDR3 nucleotide sequence: TGTGCCAGCGTTACAGGGGTCTTGTCAGAGACCCAGTACTTC.

This clone was recorded only once. The chain employs TRBV6-5 and TRBJ1-2; 8 bases are shared with TRBD1. V gave up 2 bases and J gave up 4 bases; unmatched junction bases: 3. The CDR3 is 14 amino acids. CDR1 is MNHEY, CDR2 SVGAGI, per germline. DNA for the CDR3: TGTGCCAGCAGTTACGTGGACAGGGCCTATGGCTACACCTTC. Residues: CASSYVDRAYGYTF.

This chain uses TRBV6-7 with TRBJ1-4, with D unclear. TRBV6-7 is assigned to the ORF class and has an uncertain function. The V and J ends lost 0 bases and 3 bases respectively, with 8 bases between them. The CDR3 spans 15 residues. The CDR3 region is CASSYSDGPNEKLFF. The DNA of the CDR3 is TGTGCCAGCAGTTACTCGGACGGACCTAATGAAAAACTGTTTTTT.

As concerns this clone: Other DNA sequences within the sample encode an identical CDR3. The V call is TRBV28, the J call TRBJ1-5; 7 bases map to TRBD1. The germline V gene has CDR1 MDHEN and CDR2 SYDVKM. The CDR3 loop spans 13 amino acids. V shed 6 bases, J shed 4 bases, and the junction held 3 bases outside the gene matches. This CDR3 reads CASRGTENQPQHF. For the CDR3, the DNA is TGTGCCAGCAGGGGGACAGAAAATCAGCCCCAGCATTTT.

This clone was found once. The chain is built from TRBV28 and TRBJ1-4; D possibly corresponds to TRBD1 (5 bases). Trimming stripped 4 bases from V and 0 bases from J, with 9 bases between. CDR1 is MDHEN and CDR2 is SYDVKM in the germline V gene. CDR3 length: 15 amino acids. The CDR3 coding sequence is TGTGCCAGCAGTTCACCAGGGACAACTAATGAAAAACTGTTTTTT. Translating gives CASSSPGTTNEKLFF.

This clone appeared a single time. The J gene is TRBJ2-7, the V gene TRBV4-3; a possible D gene is TRBD1 (6 bases). Trimming removed 0 bases at V and 2 bases at J, with 17 bases between. CDR3 length: 17 amino acids. The germline gives CDR1 LGHNA, CDR2 YSLEER. CDR3 amino acids: CASSQDGFQGKTYEQYF. Here the CDR3 DNA reads TGCGCCAGCAGCCAAGATGGGTTCCAGGGGAAGACCTACGAGCAGTACTTC.

This clone was counted only a few times. The chain employs TRBV5-1 and TRBJ1-1; D unclear. This CDR3 comprises 15 residues. Germline V gene data show CDR1 as SGHRS and CDR2 as YFSETQ. Trimming stripped 3 bases from V and 5 bases from J, with 17 bases between. The CDR3 nucleotides are TGCGCCAGCAGCTCAAACCCGAGTGGGGTTACTGAAGCTTTCTTT. It yields the protein CASSSNPSGVTEAFF.

The count of this clone is one. The chain has TRBV7-2 and TRBJ2-5; D perhaps matches TRBD1 (7 bases). CDR1 and CDR2 (germline): SGHTA, FQGNSA. This CDR3 has 17 amino acids. V was cut by 1 base and J by 0 bases, with 15 bases left in between. CDR3 loop: CASSLDYAGGYQETQYF. The DNA for the CDR3 is TGTGCCAGCAGCTTAGATTATGCAGGGGGGTACCAAGAGACCCAGTACTTC. The variable domain in full, completed from reference TRBV7-2 and TRBJ2-5, reads GAGVSQSPSNKVTEKGKDVELRCDPISGHTALYWYRQSLGQGLEFLIYFQGNSAPDKSGLPSDRFSAERTGGSVSTLTIQRTQQEDSAVYLCASSLDYAGGYQETQYFGPGTRLLVL.

The chain has TRBV6-6 and TRBJ1-4; no clear D gene. V was pared by 6 bases and J by 4 bases, with 15 bases between. The CDR3 covers 15 residues. The germline V gene has CDR1 MNHNY and CDR2 SVGAGI (reference sequence). The CDR3 loop reads CASSIIGGSNEKLFF. The CDR3 DNA reads TGTGCCAGCAGCATAATAGGTGGGAGTAATGAAAAACTGTTTTTT.

Turning to this clone: A junction boundary mismatches the germline segment, possibly from a read error. The rearrangement uses TRBV4-1 and TRBJ2-7; D may be TRBD2 (6 bases). Germline CDR1 and CDR2: MGHRA and YSYEKL. This CDR3 is 14 amino acids long. In DNA form, the CDR3 reads TGCGCCAGCCGCCACCTCGCGGGGCAGGGCGTTCTGTACTTC. It is translated as CASRHLAGQGVLYF.

The chain joins TRBV14 to TRBJ2-7, with D perhaps matching TRBD1 (6 bases). The germline CDR1 and CDR2 sequences are SGHDN and FVKESK. This CDR3 is 16 amino acids long. V was pared by 1 base and J by 3 bases, with 16 bases between. This CDR3 is CASSQGEPRGGYEQYF. The CDR3 DNA reads as TGTGCCAGCAGCCAAGGAGAACCAAGAGGGGGCTACGAGCAGTACTTC.

V gene TRBV7-2 combines with J gene TRBJ1-4, with a tentative D call TRBD1 (5 bases). Germline CDR1 SGHTA, CDR2 FQGNSA. The CDR3 runs to 13 residues. With 2 bases removed from V and 5 bases from J, the gap between germline ends came to 6 bases. For the CDR3, the DNA is TGTGCCAGCAGCTTATCAGGGAATGAAAAACTGTTTTTT. Its translation is CASSLSGNEKLFF. Together with reference TRBV7-2 and TRBJ1-4, the CDR3 gives the full variable domain: GAGVSQSPSNKVTEKGKDVELRCDPISGHTALYWYRQSLGQGLEFLIYFQGNSAPDKSGLPSDRFSAERTGGSVSTLTIQRTQQEDSAVYLCASSLSGNEKLFFGSGTQLSVL.